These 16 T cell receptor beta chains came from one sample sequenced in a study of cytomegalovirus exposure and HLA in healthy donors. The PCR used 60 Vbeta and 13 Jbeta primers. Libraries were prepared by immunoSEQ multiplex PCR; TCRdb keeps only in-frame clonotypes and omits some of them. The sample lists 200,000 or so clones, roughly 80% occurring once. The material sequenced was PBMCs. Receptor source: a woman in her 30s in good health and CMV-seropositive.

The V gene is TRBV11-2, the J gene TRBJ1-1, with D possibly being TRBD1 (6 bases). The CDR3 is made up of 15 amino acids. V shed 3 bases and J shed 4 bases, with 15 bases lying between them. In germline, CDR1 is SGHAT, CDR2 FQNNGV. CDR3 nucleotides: TGTGCCAGCAGCTTTGCGGGGGAGGGGGGCACTGAAGCTTTCTTT. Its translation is CASSFAGEGGTEAFF.

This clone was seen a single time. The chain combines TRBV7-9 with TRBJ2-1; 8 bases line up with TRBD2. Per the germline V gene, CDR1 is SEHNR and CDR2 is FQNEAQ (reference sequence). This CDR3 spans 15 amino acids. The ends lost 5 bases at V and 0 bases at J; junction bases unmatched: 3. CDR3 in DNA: TGTGCCAGCAGCCAACTAGCGGTCTCCTACAATGAGCAGTTCTTC. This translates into CASSQLAVSYNEQFF.

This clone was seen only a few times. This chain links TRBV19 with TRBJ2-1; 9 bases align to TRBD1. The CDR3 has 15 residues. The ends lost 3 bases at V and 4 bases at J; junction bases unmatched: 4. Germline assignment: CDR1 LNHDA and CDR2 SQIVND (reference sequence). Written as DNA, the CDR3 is TGTGCCAGTAGTATGCCGGGACAGGGATACAATGAGCAGTTCTTC. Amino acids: CASSMPGQGYNEQFF.

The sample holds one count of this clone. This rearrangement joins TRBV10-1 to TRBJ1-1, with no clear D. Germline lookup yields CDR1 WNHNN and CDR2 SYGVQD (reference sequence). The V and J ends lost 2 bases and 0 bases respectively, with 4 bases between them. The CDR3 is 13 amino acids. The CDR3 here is CASSENMNTEAFF. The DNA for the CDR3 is TGCGCCAGCAGTGAGAACATGAACACTGAAGCTTTCTTT.

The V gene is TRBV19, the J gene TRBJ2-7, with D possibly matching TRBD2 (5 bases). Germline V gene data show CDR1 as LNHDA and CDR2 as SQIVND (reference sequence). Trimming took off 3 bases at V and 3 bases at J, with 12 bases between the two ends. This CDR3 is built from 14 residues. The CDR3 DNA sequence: TGTGCCAGTAGTATCCGAGGGAGAGTCTACGAGCAGTACTTC. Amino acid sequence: CASSIRGRVYEQYF.

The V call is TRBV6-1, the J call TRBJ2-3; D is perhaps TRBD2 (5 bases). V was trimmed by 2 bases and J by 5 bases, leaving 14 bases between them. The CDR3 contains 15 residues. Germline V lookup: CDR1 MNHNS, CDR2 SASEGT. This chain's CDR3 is CASSERSLRGDTQYF. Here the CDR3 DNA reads TGTGCCAGCAGTGAACGGTCCCTCCGGGGAGATACGCAGTATTTT.

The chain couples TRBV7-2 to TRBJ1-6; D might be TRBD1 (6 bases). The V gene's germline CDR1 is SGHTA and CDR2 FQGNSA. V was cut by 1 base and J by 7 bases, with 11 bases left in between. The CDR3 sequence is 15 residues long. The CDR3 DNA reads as TGTGCCAGCAGCTTAGAACGACAGGCAAATTCACCCCTCCACTTT. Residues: CASSLERQANSPLHF.

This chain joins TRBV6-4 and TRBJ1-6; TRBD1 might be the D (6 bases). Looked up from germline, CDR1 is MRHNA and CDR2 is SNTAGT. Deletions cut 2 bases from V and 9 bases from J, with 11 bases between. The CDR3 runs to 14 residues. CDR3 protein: CASSDEEGVSPLHF. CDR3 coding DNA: TGTGCCAGCAGTGACGAAGAGGGGGTTTCACCCCTCCACTTT.

The CDR3 DNA follows: TGTGCCAGCAGCTTCACCGGCTCGGGGACCGGGGAGCTGTTTTTT. Translating gives CASSFTGSGTGELFF. V gene TRBV5-8 combines with J gene TRBJ2-2, with D possibly being TRBD2 (5 bases). This CDR3 is 15 amino acids long. Germline assignment: CDR1 SGHTS and CDR2 YDEGEE. The germline V and J ends were trimmed by 2 bases and 5 bases, with 13 bases remaining between them.

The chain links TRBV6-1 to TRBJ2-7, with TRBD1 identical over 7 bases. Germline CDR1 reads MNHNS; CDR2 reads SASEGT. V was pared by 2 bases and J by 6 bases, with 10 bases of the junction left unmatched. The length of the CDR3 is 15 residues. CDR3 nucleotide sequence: TGTGCCAGCAGTGAAAGGGGAACAGGGGCGGTCGAGCAGTACTTC. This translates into CASSERGTGAVEQYF.

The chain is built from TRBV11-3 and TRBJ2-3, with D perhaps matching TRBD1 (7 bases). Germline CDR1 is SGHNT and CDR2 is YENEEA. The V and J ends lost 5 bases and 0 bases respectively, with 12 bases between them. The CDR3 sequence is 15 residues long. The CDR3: CASSQGEVSTDTQYF. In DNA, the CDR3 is TGTGCCAGCAGCCAGGGGGAGGTCAGCACAGATACGCAGTATTTT.

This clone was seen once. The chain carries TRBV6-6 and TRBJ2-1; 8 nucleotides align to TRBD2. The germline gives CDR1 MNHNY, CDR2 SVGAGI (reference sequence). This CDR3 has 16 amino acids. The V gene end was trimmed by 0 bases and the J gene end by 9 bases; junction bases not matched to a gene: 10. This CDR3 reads CASSYSWREVYGEQFF. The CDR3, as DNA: TGTGCCAGCAGTTACTCATGGCGGGAGGTGTACGGTGAGCAGTTCTTC.

CDR3 amino acids: CSVGYREKLFF. The CDR3 DNA is TGCAGCGTTGGGTACAGGGAAAAACTGTTTTTT. The rearrangement links TRBV29-1 to TRBJ1-4; D possibly corresponds to TRBD1 (5 bases). The V and J ends lost 4 bases and 8 bases respectively, with 8 bases between them. Per germline, CDR1 SQVTM and CDR2 ANQGSEA. This CDR3 spans 11 amino acids.

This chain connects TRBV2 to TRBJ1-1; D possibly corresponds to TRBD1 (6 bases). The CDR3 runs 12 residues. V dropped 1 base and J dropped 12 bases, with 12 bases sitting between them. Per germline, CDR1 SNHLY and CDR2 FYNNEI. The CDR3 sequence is CASSEGYRVTFF. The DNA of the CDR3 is TGTGCCAGCAGTGAAGGCTACAGGGTTACTTTCTTT.

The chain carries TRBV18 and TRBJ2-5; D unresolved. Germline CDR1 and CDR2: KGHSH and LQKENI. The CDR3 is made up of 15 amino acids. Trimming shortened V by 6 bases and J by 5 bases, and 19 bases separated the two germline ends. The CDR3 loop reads CASSPLPPPRETQYF. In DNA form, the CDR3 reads TGTGCCAGCTCCCCCTTACCGCCTCCACGGGAGACCCAGTACTTC.

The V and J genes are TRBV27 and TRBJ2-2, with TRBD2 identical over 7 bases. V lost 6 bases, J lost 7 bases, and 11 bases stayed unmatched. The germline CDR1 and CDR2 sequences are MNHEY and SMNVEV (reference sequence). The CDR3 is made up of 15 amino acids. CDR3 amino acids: CASRPRTSHLGELFF. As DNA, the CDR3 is TGTGCCAGCAGACCCCGGACTAGTCACCTCGGGGAGCTGTTTTTT.